This entry lists 15 T cell receptor beta chains sequenced from one sample in a study of blood T cell repertoires in COVID-19. Libraries were prepared by immunoSEQ multiplex PCR; TCRdb keeps only in-frame clonotypes and omits some of them. Of hundreds of thousands of clones listed, 65% to 90% are singletons. The sample consisted of PBMCs or T cells enriched from blood (not recorded which). These receptors were taken from a man aged 35 to 55 who had recovered from COVID-19.

This clone was seen only once. The chain links TRBV12-3 or TRBV12-4 to TRBJ2-7, with D unresolved. This CDR3 contains 12 residues. Trimming pared 6 bases from V and 6 bases from J, leaving 12 bases between. CDR3 DNA sequence: TGTGCCAGCAGCCGAGCTGCCCCCGAGCAGTACTTC. This encodes CASSRAAPEQYF.

The rearrangement uses TRBV28 and TRBJ1-5; no definite D call. V lost 6 bases, J lost 3 bases, and 24 bases lay in between. There are 18 residues in the CDR3. CDR1 and CDR2 (germline): MDHEN, SYDVKM. CDR3 sequence: CASRALVVRGSFNQPQHF. In DNA form, the CDR3 reads TGTGCCAGCAGAGCTCTAGTTGTCCGCGGGTCCTTCAATCAGCCCCAGCATTTT.

The V and J genes are TRBV4-1 and TRBJ1-1; D is perhaps TRBD1 (5 bases). Trimming shortened V by 1 base and J by 4 bases, and 13 bases separated the two germline ends. The CDR3 is 15 amino acids. Per the germline V gene, CDR1 is MGHRA and CDR2 is YSYEKL. The CDR3 spells CASSQGGVVVTEAFF. The CDR3 region has the DNA TGCGCCAGCAGCCAAGGGGGGGTGGTAGTCACTGAAGCTTTCTTT.

The gene calls are TRBV20-1 and TRBJ1-2; D is unclear. The germline CDR1 and CDR2 sequences are DFQATT and SNEGSKA (reference sequence). V was pared by 1 base and J by 8 bases, with 5 bases between. This CDR3 region has 10 residues. The CDR3 nucleotides are TGCAGTGCTAGAGGGGCCGGCTACACCTTC. Translation gives CSARGAGYTF.

The chain has TRBV4-1 and TRBJ2-3, with 8 bases aligning to TRBD1. Germline V gene lookup returns CDR1 MGHRA and CDR2 YSYEKL. Germline trimming cut 4 bases from V and 1 base from J; bases unmatched to any gene: 13. This CDR3 has 18 amino acids. CDR3 bases: TGCGCCAGCAGCCCACGAGCGGTGACCAGGGGGCGCACAGATACGCAGTATTTT. It is translated as CASSPRAVTRGRTDTQYF.

The CDR3 spells CASSLVREEQFF. The CDR3 DNA is TGTGCCAGCTCACTCGTCCGGGAAGAGCAGTTCTTC. The chain joins TRBV18 to TRBJ2-1, with D possibly being TRBD2 (5 bases). V lost 4 bases, J lost 10 bases, and 11 bases lay in between. The CDR3 loop spans 12 amino acids. Germline lookup yields CDR1 KGHSH and CDR2 LQKENI.

V is TRBV7-8 and J is TRBJ1-2; a weak D match, TRBD1 (5 bases). The germline V gene encodes CDR1 SGHVS and CDR2 FQNEAQ. Trimming cost V 2 bases and J 8 bases, with 18 bases left between them. The CDR3 extends over 15 amino acids. Here the CDR3 reads CASSLSVGEAGGYTF. CDR3 nucleotide sequence: TGTGCCAGCAGCTTAAGTGTCGGGGAGGCAGGGGGCTACACCTTC.

The chain employs TRBV5-1 and TRBJ2-7; possibly TRBD1 for D (6 bases). Germline-derived CDR1 and CDR2 are SGHRS and YFSETQ. The CDR3 spans 14 residues. V was shortened by 2 bases and J by 5 bases, with 14 bases between the two germline ends. The CDR3 coding sequence is TGCGCCAGCAGCTTCCGGGACAATCTCAACGAGCAGTACTTC. Translating it yields CASSFRDNLNEQYF.

With regard to this clone: The same CDR3 is also encoded by other DNA sequences in this sample. The genes are TRBV3-1 (or the pseudogene TRBV3-2) and TRBJ1-1; perhaps TRBD1 as D (6 bases). V lost 0 bases to trimming and J lost 10 bases, with 9 bases between them. Per the germline V gene, CDR1 is LGHDT and CDR2 is YNNKEL (reference sequence). The CDR3 contains 12 residues. CDR3 sequence: CASSQEGAGAFF. CDR3 DNA sequence: TGTGCCAGCAGCCAAGAGGGGGCGGGAGCTTTCTTT.

The chain joins TRBV18 to TRBJ1-6; no firm D call. Per the germline V gene, CDR1 is KGHSH and CDR2 is LQKENI. This CDR3 comprises 15 residues. V was clipped by 9 bases and J by 1 base, with 13 bases between them. The CDR3 DNA is TGTGCCAGTTCTCGGGAGGCGTCCTATAATTCACCCCTCCACTTT. Its protein is CASSREASYNSPLHF. Supplemented by reference TRBV18 and TRBJ1-6, the full variable domain reads NAGVMQNPRHLVRRRGQEARLRCSPMKGHSHVYWYRQLPEEGLKFMVYLQKENIIDESGMPKERFSAEFPKEGPSILRIQQVVRGDSAAYFCASSREASYNSPLHFGNGTRLTVT.

The chain has TRBV19 and TRBJ1-2; D may be TRBD1 (6 bases). Germline lookup yields CDR1 LNHDA and CDR2 SQIVND (reference sequence). The CDR3 covers 14 residues. V lost 6 bases and J lost 2, with 13 bases in between. In DNA, the CDR3 is TGTGCCAGTAGCCGGGGAGGGGGGAACTATGGCTACACCTTC. Protein sequence: CASSRGGGNYGYTF. Based on the CDR3 plus reference TRBV19 and TRBJ1-2, the full variable domain is DGGITQSPKYLFRKEGQNVTLSCEQNLNHDAMYWYRQDPGQGLRLIYYSQIVNDFQKGDIAEGYSVSREKKESFPLTVTSAQKNPTAFYLCASSRGGGNYGYTFGSGTRLTVV.

This chain connects TRBV9 to TRBJ1-3; the match to TRBD1 covers 9 bases. CDR3 length: 16 residues. The V gene's germline CDR1 is SGDLS and CDR2 YYNGEE. With V trimmed by 3 bases and J by 0 bases, 4 bases remained unmatched. The CDR3 region is CASSGGTGSSGNTIYF. The CDR3 nucleotides are TGTGCCAGCAGCGGAGGGACAGGGAGCTCTGGAAACACCATATATTTT.

V usage is TRBV2 and J usage is TRBJ1-1; TRBD1 might be the D (5 bases). Germline lookup yields CDR1 SNHLY and CDR2 FYNNEI. V was shortened by 8 bases and J by 11 bases, with 27 bases between the two germline ends. There are 15 residues in the CDR3. The CDR3 loop is CASQLEQVVGLWAFF. In DNA, the CDR3 is TGTGCCAGCCAATTGGAACAGGTTGTGGGTCTTTGGGCTTTCTTT.

This clone appeared a single time. The genes are TRBV6-5 and TRBJ2-7; a weak D match, TRBD1 (6 bases). The V gene lost 6 bases and the J gene lost 0 bases, with 12 bases spanning the gap. Germline V lookup: CDR1 MNHEY, CDR2 SVGAGI. The CDR3 extends over 14 amino acids. The CDR3 DNA is TGTGCCAGCAGCCCCGACAGGACCTCCTACGAGCAGTACTTC. Translating it yields CASSPDRTSYEQYF.

This rearrangement joins TRBV3-1 (or the pseudogene TRBV3-2) to TRBJ2-7, with 7 nucleotides matching TRBD1. Germline V lookup: CDR1 LGHDT, CDR2 YNNKEL (reference sequence). The CDR3 sequence is 16 residues long. V dropped 1 base and J dropped 5; count of bases not matched to a gene: 11. In DNA, the CDR3 is TGTGCCAGCAGCCAAGGCCCCCACAGGGGTCGTAACGAGCAGTACTTC. Amino acid sequence: CASSQGPHRGRNEQYF.